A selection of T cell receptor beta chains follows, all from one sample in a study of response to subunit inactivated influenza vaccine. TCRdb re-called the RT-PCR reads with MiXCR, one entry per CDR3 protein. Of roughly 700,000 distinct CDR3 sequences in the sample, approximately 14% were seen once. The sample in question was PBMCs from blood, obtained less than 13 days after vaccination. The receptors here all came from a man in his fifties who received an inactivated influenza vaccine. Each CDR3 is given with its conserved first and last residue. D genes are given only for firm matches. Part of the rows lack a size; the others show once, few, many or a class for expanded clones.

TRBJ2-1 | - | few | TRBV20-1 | CSARATGKEQFF | TGCAGTGCTAGAGCGACGGGAAAGGAGCAGTTCTTC
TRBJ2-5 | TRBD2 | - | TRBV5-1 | CASTLAGGLVQETQYF | TGCGCCAGCACCCTAGCGGGGGGCCTCGTCCAGGAGACCCAGTACTTC
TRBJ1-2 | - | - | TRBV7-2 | CASSPGGPLLGYTF | TGTGCCAGCAGCCCTGGAGGGCCGCTTCTAGGCTACACCTTC
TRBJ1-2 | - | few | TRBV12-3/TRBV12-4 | CASSFSVIGGYTF | TGTGCCAGCAGTTTTTCAGTAATTGGTGGCTACACCTTC
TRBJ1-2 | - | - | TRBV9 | CASSPPRRGDDGYTF | TGTGCCAGCAGCCCCCCACGACGGGGGGATGATGGCTACACCTTC
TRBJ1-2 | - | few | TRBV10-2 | CASSDLGVAYGYTF | TGCGCCAGCAGTGACCTTGGGGTCGCCTATGGCTACACCTTC
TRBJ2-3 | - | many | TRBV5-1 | CASSFNGGTDTQYF | TGCGCCAGCAGCTTCAACGGGGGTACAGATACGCAGTATTTT
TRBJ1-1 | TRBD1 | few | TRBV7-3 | CASSPRTGKGTEAFF | TGTGCCAGCAGCCCGAGGACAGGGAAAGGCACTGAAGCTTTCTTT
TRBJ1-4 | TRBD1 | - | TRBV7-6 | CASSSRYRGTTNEKLFF | TGTGCCAGCAGCTCCCGATACAGGGGAACAACTAATGAAAAACTGTTTTTT
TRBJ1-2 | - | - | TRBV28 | CASRQQGYTF | TGTGCCAGCAGACAACAGGGCTACACCTTC
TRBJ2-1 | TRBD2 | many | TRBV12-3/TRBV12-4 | CASSRSGAGYNEQFF | TGTGCCAGCAGTCGTAGCGGGGCGGGCTACAATGAGCAGTTCTTC
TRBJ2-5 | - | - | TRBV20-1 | CSATGTIGTQYF | TGCAGTGCTACCGGGACCATCGGGACCCAGTACTTC
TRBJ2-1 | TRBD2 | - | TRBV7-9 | CASSLGPAGVHNEQFF | TGTGCCAGCAGCTTAGGCCCAGCGGGAGTCCACAATGAGCAGTTCTTC
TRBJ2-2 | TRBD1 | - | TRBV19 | CASTMDRGGELFF | TGTGCCAGTACCATGGACAGGGGCGGGGAGCTGTTTTTT
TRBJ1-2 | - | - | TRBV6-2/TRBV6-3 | CASSYPTPSSNYGYTF | TGTGCCAGCAGTTACCCAACACCAAGCTCTAACTATGGCTACACCTTC
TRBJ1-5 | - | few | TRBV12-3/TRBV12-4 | CASSFADNQPQHF | TGTGCCAGCAGTTTCGCTGACAATCAGCCCCAGCATTTT
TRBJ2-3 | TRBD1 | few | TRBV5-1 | CASSLARTGGFTDTQYF | TGCGCCAGCAGCTTGGCCCGGACAGGGGGTTTCACAGATACGCAGTATTTT
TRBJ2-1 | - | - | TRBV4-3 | CASSQDNYVYEQFF | TGCGCCAGCAGCCAAGATAATTACGTTTATGAGCAGTTCTTC